One and the same sample provided the 27 T cell receptor beta chains below, sequenced in a study of CD8 T cells in ankylosing spondylitis. Study-level points and caveats: Made up of eight highly homologous variants, a TCR beta motif appeared characteristic of ankylosing spondylitis blood.

Antigen specificity for these receptors is unknown. One entry per CDR3 protein results from TCRdb running MiXCR on the 5' RACE reads. The sample consists of 220,000 or so distinct CDR3 sequences, around 16% of them appearing once. What was sequenced was blood, either unsorted or a sorted T cell fraction (not recorded which). The receptor source for this set is a male donor with ankylosing spondylitis.

The rearrangement uses TRBV27 and TRBJ2-1, with D possibly matching TRBD2 (5 bases). CDR1 is MNHEY and CDR2 is SMNVEV in the germline V gene (reference sequence). V was cut by 2 bases and J by 3 bases, with 11 bases left in between. The CDR3 sequence is 15 residues long. CDR3 nucleotides: TGTGCCAGCAGTTTAAGCGTAGACTACTACAATGAGCAGTTCTTC. It translates to CASSLSVDYYNEQFF.

The chain couples TRBV30 to TRBJ1-1; 10 nucleotides align to TRBD1. There are 15 residues in the CDR3. Germline V CDR1 and CDR2: GTSNPN, SVGIG (reference sequence). Unmatched junction bases numbered 5, after V lost 4 bases and J lost 0 bases. The CDR3 region has the DNA TGTGCCTGGATCCCGGGACAGGGGATGAACACTGAAGCTTTCTTT. Translated, it gives CAWIPGQGMNTEAFF.

The CDR3 nucleotides read TGTGCCAGCAGTTTTTCGGGGCAGGATTACACCGGGGAGCTGTTTTTT. It is translated as CASSFSGQDYTGELFF. The chain combines TRBV12-3 or TRBV12-4 with TRBJ2-2, with D perhaps TRBD1 or TRBD2 (5 bases each). This CDR3 is 16 amino acids long. Trimming shortened V by 3 bases and J by 3 bases, and 14 bases separated the two germline ends.

This clonotype was observed a few times. The V gene is TRBV5-1, the J gene TRBJ2-1; a weak D match, TRBD1 (6 bases). V dropped 0 bases and J dropped 2 bases, with 9 bases sitting between them. Germline assignment: CDR1 SGHRS and CDR2 YFSETQ. This CDR3 is 15 amino acids long. The DNA of the CDR3 is TGCGCCAGCAGCTTGGACAGGGTGCCCTACAATGAGCAGTTCTTC. Translated: CASSLDRVPYNEQFF.

In its sample, this clonotype was seen a few times. The rearrangement links TRBV5-1 to TRBJ1-1; possibly TRBD1 for D (6 bases). CDR1 is SGHRS, CDR2 YFSETQ, per germline. This CDR3 comprises 15 residues. V was trimmed by 4 bases and J by 1 base, leaving 14 bases between them. The CDR3 coding sequence is TGCGCCAGCAGCGGGGGGTGGACAGCGAACACTGAAGCTTTCTTT. Protein product: CASSGGWTANTEAFF.

This clonotype was counted between two and nine times. J is TRBJ2-1 and V is TRBV18; possibly TRBD1 for D (6 bases). Germline-derived CDR1 and CDR2 are KGHSH and LQKENI. V was shortened by 2 bases and J by 6 bases, with 23 bases between the two germline ends. CDR3 length equals 18 residues. The CDR3 spells CASSPSHADIQQGNEQFF. The CDR3 DNA is TGTGCCAGCTCACCAAGCCACGCTGATATTCAACAGGGCAATGAGCAGTTCTTC.

J is TRBJ1-5 and V is TRBV4-1; D uncertain. Per germline, CDR1 MGHRA and CDR2 YSYEKL. V shed 2 bases and J shed 0 bases, with 8 bases lying between them. CDR3 length: 15 residues. CDR3 nucleotide sequence: TGCGCCAGCAGCCAACCCGTGTATAGCAATCAGCCCCAGCATTTT. This gives the protein CASSQPVYSNQPQHF.

There are a few counts of this clonotype. The rearrangement joins TRBV6-4 to TRBJ1-1; no definite D call. The CDR3 loop spans 13 amino acids. The germline V and J ends were trimmed by 4 bases and 2 bases, with 8 bases remaining between them. Looked up from germline, CDR1 is MRHNA and CDR2 is SNTAGT. The CDR3 region is CASSAEGNTEAFF. The CDR3 DNA follows: TGTGCCAGCAGTGCGGAGGGTAACACTGAAGCTTTCTTT.

This clonotype was recorded a few times. CDR3 protein: CSARGTGDYSEQYF. The CDR3 DNA sequence: TGCAGTGCTAGGGGGACGGGGGATTATAGCGAGCAGTACTTC. The chain carries TRBV20-1 and TRBJ2-7; TRBD2 is a possible D gene (6 bases). The CDR3 is 14 amino acids. Trimming stripped 3 bases from V and 6 bases from J, with 18 bases between. Germline assignment: CDR1 DFQATT and CDR2 SNEGSKA (reference sequence).

The J gene is TRBJ2-7, the V gene TRBV6-1, with D tentatively TRBD2 (6 bases). The CDR3 runs to 13 residues. Trimming stripped 4 bases from V and 6 bases from J, with 13 bases between. Germline V gene sequence: CDR1 MNHNS, CDR2 SASEGT. DNA for the CDR3: TGTGCCAGCAGTGCCGGGACTTCCCTCGAGCAGTACTTC. This encodes CASSAGTSLEQYF.

The chain recombines TRBV4-3 with TRBJ2-1; TRBD1 is a possible D gene (5 bases). Trimming pared 0 bases from V and 4 bases from J, leaving 10 bases between. Germline values: CDR1 LGHNA, CDR2 YSLEER. The CDR3 sequence is 15 residues long. CDR3 sequence reads: CASSQDGRDYNEQFF. CDR3 DNA: TGCGCCAGCAGCCAAGACGGCAGGGATTACAATGAGCAGTTCTTC.

Only one count was recorded for this clonotype. J is TRBJ1-2 and V is TRBV6-1; 8 bases fit TRBD1. Looked up from germline, CDR1 is MNHNS and CDR2 is SASEGT. This CDR3 comprises 13 residues. V lost 7 bases and J lost 7; bases outside the gene matches: 8. The CDR3 reads CASINDRGGGYTF. CDR3 DNA sequence: TGTGCCAGCATCAACGACAGGGGCGGTGGCTACACCTTC.

The chain links TRBV14 to TRBJ1-1; D is unresolved. The CDR3 totals 17 residues. Germline V gene sequence: CDR1 SGHDN, CDR2 FVKESK. V lost 2 bases and J 1 base, leaving 17 bases between the germline ends. Here the CDR3 reads CASSQFVRETGNTEAFF. The CDR3 DNA follows: TGTGCCAGCAGCCAATTCGTCCGAGAGACTGGGAACACTGAAGCTTTCTTT.

This sequence joins TRBV6-1 and TRBJ2-3; D might be TRBD2 (5 bases). This CDR3 contains 15 residues. Germline CDR1 MNHNS, CDR2 SASEGT. Trimming cost V 10 bases and J 1 base, with 18 bases left between them. The CDR3 coding sequence is TGTGCCACCTCTCGAGGGTTTCTGCGCACAGATACGCAGTATTTT. Amino acid sequence: CATSRGFLRTDTQYF.

This clonotype occurred a few times. The genes are TRBV11-2 and TRBJ2-3; D possibly corresponds to TRBD1 (6 bases). CDR3 length: 16 residues. Germline assignment: CDR1 SGHAT and CDR2 FQNNGV. The V end lost 0 bases, the J end lost 4 bases, and 14 bases lay between the germline ends. Here the CDR3 reads CASSLDPPDRADTQYF. For the CDR3, the DNA is TGTGCCAGCAGCTTAGATCCCCCGGACAGAGCAGATACGCAGTATTTT. Full variable domain (rest looked up from reference TRBV11-2 and TRBJ2-3): EAGVAQSPRYKIIEKRQSVAFWCNPISGHATLYWYQQILGQGPKLLIQFQNNGVVDDSQLPKDRFSAERLKGVDSTLKIQPAKLEDSAVYLCASSLDPPDRADTQYFGPGTRLTVL.

In this sample, this clonotype turned up a few times. The chain joins TRBV20-1 to TRBJ2-2, with D hard to call. The CDR3 is 13 residues long. The germline CDR1 and CDR2 sequences are DFQATT and SNEGSKA (reference sequence). Trimming took 1 base from V and 2 from J, leaving 5 bases between them. The CDR3 sequence is CSARAPNTGELFF. For the CDR3, the DNA is TGCAGTGCTAGAGCTCCTAACACCGGGGAGCTGTTTTTT.

This rearrangement joins TRBV29-1 to TRBJ2-1; D call uncertain. Trimming removed 6 bases from V and 8 bases from J, with 20 bases in between. Germline CDR1 reads SQVTM; CDR2 reads ANQGSEA. The CDR3 is 14 amino acids. CDR3 sequence reads: CSVPRLDAVDEQFF. CDR3 sequence (DNA): TGCAGCGTACCCCGACTTGACGCAGTCGATGAGCAGTTCTTC.

This clonotype was recorded only once. Here the CDR3 reads CSAGKDPGGVTQYF. The CDR3 DNA sequence: TGCAGTGCTGGGAAGGACCCTGGTGGGGTTACGCAGTATTTT. The chain joins TRBV20-1 to TRBJ2-3, with D hard to call. Looked up from germline, CDR1 is DFQATT and CDR2 is SNEGSKA (reference sequence). The CDR3 loop spans 14 amino acids. Deletions cut 5 bases from V and 8 bases from J, with 20 bases between.

V is TRBV6-4 and J is TRBJ2-2, with D perhaps matching TRBD2 (6 bases). The CDR3 has 16 residues. The germline gives CDR1 MRHNA, CDR2 SNTAGT. V gave up 2 bases and J gave up 6 bases, with 16 bases separating them. The CDR3 nucleotides read TGTGCCAGCAGTGACAAGGGGCTAGCGAGCCCCGGGGAGCTGTTTTTT. Translated, it gives CASSDKGLASPGELFF.

This clonotype has only a few counts. V and J are TRBV4-1 and TRBJ1-1; D gene uncertain. V was trimmed by 3 bases and J by 8 bases, leaving 10 bases between them. CDR3 length: 12 amino acids. Germline CDR1 MGHRA, CDR2 YSYEKL. This chain's CDR3 is CASSQGLAEAFF. The CDR3 DNA sequence: TGCGCCAGCAGCCAGGGATTGGCCGAAGCTTTCTTT.

This clonotype was observed a few times. V and J are TRBV12-3 or TRBV12-4 and TRBJ1-4, with D perhaps TRBD1 (5 bases). Trimming took off 5 bases at V and 6 bases at J, with 16 bases between the two ends. This CDR3 has 15 amino acids. The CDR3 region is CASSPGGMPDEKLFF. The CDR3 bases are TGTGCCAGCAGTCCCGGGGGGATGCCAGATGAAAAACTGTTTTTT.

V gene TRBV14 combines with J gene TRBJ1-1; D gene unclear. The ends were cut back, 0 bases at V and 5 bases at J, with 10 bases in the middle. The CDR3 covers 14 residues. Germline V gene sequence: CDR1 SGHDN, CDR2 FVKESK. The CDR3 DNA sequence: TGTGCCAGCAGCCAAGATTGGGATATGACTGAAGCTTTCTTT. Protein: CASSQDWDMTEAFF.

This clonotype was seen repeatedly, ten times or more. The J gene is TRBJ2-3, the V gene TRBV29-1, with 10 bases fitting TRBD1. There are 15 residues in the CDR3. In germline, CDR1 is SQVTM, CDR2 ANQGSEA. J was trimmed by 2 bases and V by 4 bases; bases with no gene match: 6. For the CDR3, the DNA is TGCAGCGTTGGGGACAGGGGTTCCCTCACAGATACGCAGTATTTT. It specifies CSVGDRGSLTDTQYF.

This clonotype has a count of ten or more. The rearrangement joins TRBV2 to TRBJ2-3; 8 bases map to TRBD1. The CDR3 loop spans 14 amino acids. V shed 3 bases and J 1 base; nucleotides not matched to a gene: 0. Germline loops: CDR1 SNHLY, CDR2 FYNNEI. Here the CDR3 DNA reads TGTGCCAGCAGTGAGACAGGGGGCACAGATACGCAGTATTTT. Amino acids: CASSETGGTDTQYF.

This chain links TRBV4-1 with TRBJ2-7, with D perhaps matching TRBD1 (5 bases). The V end was cut by 0 bases, the J end by 4 bases, with 13 bases between. The V gene's germline CDR1 is MGHRA and CDR2 YSYEKL. The CDR3 consists of 15 residues. CDR3 sequence: CASSQEVGAVYEQYF. The CDR3 DNA reads as TGCGCCAGCAGCCAAGAGGTTGGGGCAGTATACGAGCAGTACTTC.

This clonotype has just a few counts. V gene TRBV12-3 or TRBV12-4 combines with J gene TRBJ2-3; 9 bases line up with TRBD2. The CDR3 loop spans 14 amino acids. The V segment lost 4 bases and the J segment 3 bases; nucleotides outside the gene matches: 2. This chain's CDR3 is CASSYGLATDTQYF. CDR3 sequence (DNA): TGTGCCAGCAGTTATGGACTAGCGACAGATACGCAGTATTTT.

This clonotype was seen more than once but under ten times. The genes are TRBV10-2 and TRBJ1-1; 8 bases fit TRBD1. Germline V gene sequence: CDR1 WSHSY, CDR2 SAAADI. The CDR3 runs to 13 residues. Trimming cost V 6 bases and J 3 bases; bases outside gene matches: 3. For the CDR3, the DNA is TGCGCCAGCAGGCACAGGGGGGACACTGAAGCTTTCTTT. It translates to CASRHRGDTEAFF.